This section outlines one TCR beta chain sequence together with its context. The sample comes from a study of control samples from healthy donors and cancer patients. The CDR3 runs 14 residues. V shed 5 bases and J shed 2 bases, with 13 bases lying between them. Germline CDR1 MDHEN, CDR2 SYDVKM. TCRdb keeps only in-frame clones here, not all; method: immunoSEQ multiplex PCR. The sample records about 130,000 clones, approximately 84% being singletons. The chain couples TRBV28 to TRBJ2-7, with D possibly TRBD2 on 5 matching bases. The sequenced sample was blood. This clonotype was obtained from a man aged 18 to 30 in good health. The CDR3 is CASSRRLSAYEQYF. The DNA of the CDR3 is TGTGCCAGCAGTCGGAGACTTAGCGCCTACGAGCAGTACTTC.